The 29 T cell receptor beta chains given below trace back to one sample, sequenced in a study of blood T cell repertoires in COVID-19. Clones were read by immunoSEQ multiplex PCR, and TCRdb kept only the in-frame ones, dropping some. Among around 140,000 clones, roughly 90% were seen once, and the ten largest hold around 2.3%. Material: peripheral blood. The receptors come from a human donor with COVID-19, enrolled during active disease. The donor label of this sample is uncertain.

The CDR3 DNA sequence: TGTGCCACTAAAACTCCGCTTCCCAATAGCGCAGATACGCAGTATTTT. Translating it yields CATKTPLPNSADTQYF. The rearrangement joins TRBV24-1 to TRBJ2-3; possible D gene TRBD2, 5 bases. V shed 10 bases and J shed 4 bases, with 23 bases lying between them. This CDR3 is 16 amino acids long. Germline V CDR1 and CDR2: KGHDR, SFDVKD.

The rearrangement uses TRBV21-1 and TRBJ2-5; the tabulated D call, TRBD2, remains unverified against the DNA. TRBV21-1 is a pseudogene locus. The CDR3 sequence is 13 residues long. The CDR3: CASWGGLQETQYF. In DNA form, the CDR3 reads TGTGCCAGCTGGGGGGGCTTACAAGAGACCCAGTACTTC.

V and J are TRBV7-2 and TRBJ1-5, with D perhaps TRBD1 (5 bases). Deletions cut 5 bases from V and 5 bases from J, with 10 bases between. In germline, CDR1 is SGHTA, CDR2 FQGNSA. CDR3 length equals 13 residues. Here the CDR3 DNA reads TGTGCCAGCAGCCTACAGGAAGATCAGCCCCAGCATTTT. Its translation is CASSLQEDQPQHF.

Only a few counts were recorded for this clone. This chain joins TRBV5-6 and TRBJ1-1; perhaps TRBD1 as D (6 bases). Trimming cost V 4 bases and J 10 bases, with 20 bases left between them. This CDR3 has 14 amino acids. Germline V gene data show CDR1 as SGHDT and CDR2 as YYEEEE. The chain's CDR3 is CASSLRDNGSGAFF. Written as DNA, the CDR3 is TGTGCCAGCAGCCTAAGGGACAATGGCTCGGGAGCTTTCTTT.

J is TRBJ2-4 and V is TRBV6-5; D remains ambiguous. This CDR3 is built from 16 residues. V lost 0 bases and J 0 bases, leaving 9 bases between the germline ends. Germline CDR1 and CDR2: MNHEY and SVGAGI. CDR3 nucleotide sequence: TGTGCCAGCAGTTACTCGGTAAGAGTAGCCAAAAACATTCAGTACTTC. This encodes CASSYSVRVAKNIQYF.

The CDR3 spells CASRRTGYNEQFF. In DNA form, the CDR3 reads TGCGCCAGCAGGAGGACAGGGTATAATGAGCAGTTCTTC. J is TRBJ2-1 and V is TRBV10-2; 8 nucleotides align to TRBD1. The CDR3 sequence is 13 residues long. The J segment lost 7 bases and the V segment lost 6 bases, leaving 5 bases of the junction unmatched. Per the germline V gene, CDR1 is WSHSY and CDR2 is SAAADI.

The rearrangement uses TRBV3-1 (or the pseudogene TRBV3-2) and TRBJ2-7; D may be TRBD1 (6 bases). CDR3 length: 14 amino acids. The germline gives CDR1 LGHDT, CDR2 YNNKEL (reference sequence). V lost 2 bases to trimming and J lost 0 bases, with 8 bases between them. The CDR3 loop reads CASSQSDSSYEQYF. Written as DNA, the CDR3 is TGTGCCAGCAGCCAATCGGACAGCTCCTACGAGCAGTACTTC.

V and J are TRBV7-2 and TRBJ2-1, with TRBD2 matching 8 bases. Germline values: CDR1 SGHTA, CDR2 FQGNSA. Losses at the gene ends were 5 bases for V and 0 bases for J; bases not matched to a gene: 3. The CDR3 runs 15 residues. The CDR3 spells CASSVAGGSYNEQFF. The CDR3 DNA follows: TGTGCCAGCAGCGTGGCGGGGGGCTCCTACAATGAGCAGTTCTTC.

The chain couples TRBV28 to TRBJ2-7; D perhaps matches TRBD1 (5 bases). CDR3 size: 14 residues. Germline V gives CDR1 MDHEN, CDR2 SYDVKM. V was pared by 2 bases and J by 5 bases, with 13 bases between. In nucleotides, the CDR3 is TGTGCCAGCAGTTTAGACAGTAACCTCCACGAGCAGTACTTC. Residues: CASSLDSNLHEQYF.

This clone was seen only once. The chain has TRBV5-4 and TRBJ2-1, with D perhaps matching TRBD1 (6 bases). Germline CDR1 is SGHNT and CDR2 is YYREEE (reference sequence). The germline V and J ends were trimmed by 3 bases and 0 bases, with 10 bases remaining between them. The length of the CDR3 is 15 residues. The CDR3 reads CASSSGQSSYNEQFF. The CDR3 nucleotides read TGTGCCAGCAGCTCCGGACAGAGCTCCTACAATGAGCAGTTCTTC. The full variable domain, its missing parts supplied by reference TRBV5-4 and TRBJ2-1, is ETGVTQSPTHLIKTRGQQVTLRCSSQSGHNTVSWYQQALGQGPQFIFQYYREEENGRGNFPPRFSGLQFPNYSSELNVNALELDDSALYLCASSSGQSSYNEQFFGPGTRLTVL.

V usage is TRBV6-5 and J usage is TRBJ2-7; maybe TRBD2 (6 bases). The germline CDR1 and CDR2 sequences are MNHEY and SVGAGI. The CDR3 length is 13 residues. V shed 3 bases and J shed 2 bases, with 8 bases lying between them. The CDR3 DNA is TGTGCCAGCAGTTATGGGGGGACCTACGAGCAGTACTTC. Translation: CASSYGGTYEQYF.

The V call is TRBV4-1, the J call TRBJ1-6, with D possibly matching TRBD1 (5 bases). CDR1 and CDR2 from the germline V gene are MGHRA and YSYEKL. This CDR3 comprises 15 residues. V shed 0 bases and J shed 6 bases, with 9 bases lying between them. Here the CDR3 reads CASSQDQGPNSPLHF. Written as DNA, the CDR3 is TGCGCCAGCAGCCAAGATCAGGGCCCTAATTCACCCCTCCACTTT.

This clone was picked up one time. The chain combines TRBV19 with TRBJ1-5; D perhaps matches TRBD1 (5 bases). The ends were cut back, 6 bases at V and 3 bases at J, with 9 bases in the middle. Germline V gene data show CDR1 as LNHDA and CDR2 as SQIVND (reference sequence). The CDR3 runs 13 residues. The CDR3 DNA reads TGTGCCAGTAGCAGGGCCTTCAATCAGCCCCAGCATTTT. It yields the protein CASSRAFNQPQHF.

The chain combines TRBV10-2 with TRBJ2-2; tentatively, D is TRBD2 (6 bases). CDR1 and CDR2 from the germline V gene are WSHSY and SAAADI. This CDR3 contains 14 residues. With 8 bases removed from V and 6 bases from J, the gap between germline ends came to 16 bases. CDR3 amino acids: CASERPGEAGELFF. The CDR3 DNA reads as TGCGCCAGCGAAAGGCCGGGGGAGGCCGGGGAGCTGTTTTTT.

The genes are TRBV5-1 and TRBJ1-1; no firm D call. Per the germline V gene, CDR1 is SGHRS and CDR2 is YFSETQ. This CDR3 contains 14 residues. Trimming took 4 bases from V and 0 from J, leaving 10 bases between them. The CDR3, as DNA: TGCGCCAGCAGCCAACAGCACATGAACACTGAAGCTTTCTTT. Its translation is CASSQQHMNTEAFF. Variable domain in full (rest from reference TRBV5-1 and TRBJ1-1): KAGVTQTPRYLIKTRGQQVTLSCSPISGHRSVSWYQQTPGQGLQFLFEYFSETQRNKGNFPGRFSGRQFSNSRSEMNVSTLELGDSALYLCASSQQHMNTEAFFGQGTRLTVV.

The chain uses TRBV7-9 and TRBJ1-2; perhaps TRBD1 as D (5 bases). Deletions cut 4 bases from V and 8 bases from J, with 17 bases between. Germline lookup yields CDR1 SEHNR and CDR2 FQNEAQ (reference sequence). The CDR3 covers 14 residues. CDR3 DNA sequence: TGTGCCAGCAGCTACCTGCCGGGGGAGTCAGGCTACACCTTC. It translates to CASSYLPGESGYTF.

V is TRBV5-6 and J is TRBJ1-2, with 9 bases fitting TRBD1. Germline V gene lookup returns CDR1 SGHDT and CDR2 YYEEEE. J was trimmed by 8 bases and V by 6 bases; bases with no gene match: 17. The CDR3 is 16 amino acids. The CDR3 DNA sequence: TGTGCCAGCACCGCCCTCAGCCGGGACAGGGTGCTCGGCTACACCTTC. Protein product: CASTALSRDRVLGYTF.

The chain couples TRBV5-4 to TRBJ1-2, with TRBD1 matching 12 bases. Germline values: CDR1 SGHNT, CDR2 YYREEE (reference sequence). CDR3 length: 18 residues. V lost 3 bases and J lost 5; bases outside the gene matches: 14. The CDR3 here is CASSYDRDRGQQVYGYTF. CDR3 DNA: TGTGCCAGCAGCTATGACCGGGACAGGGGGCAGCAAGTTTATGGCTACACCTTC.

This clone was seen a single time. As DNA, the CDR3 is TGCGCCAGCAGCTCCGGCGGGGGGTCCCCAGATACGCAGTATTTT. Its protein is CASSSGGGSPDTQYF. This chain joins TRBV5-1 and TRBJ2-3; TRBD2 aligns across 8 bases. Germline V gene sequence: CDR1 SGHRS, CDR2 YFSETQ. V gave up 3 bases and J gave up 4 bases; unmatched junction bases: 7. CDR3 length: 15 residues.

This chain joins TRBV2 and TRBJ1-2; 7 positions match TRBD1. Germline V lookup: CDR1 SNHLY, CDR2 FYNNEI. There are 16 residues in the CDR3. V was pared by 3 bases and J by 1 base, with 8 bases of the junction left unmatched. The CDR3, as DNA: TGTGCCAGCAGTGAGGACAGGACTGCTGATAACTATGGCTACACCTTC. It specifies CASSEDRTADNYGYTF. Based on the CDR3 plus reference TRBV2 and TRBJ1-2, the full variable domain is EPEVTQTPSHQVTQMGQEVILRCVPISNHLYFYWYRQILGQKVEFLVSFYNNEISEKSEIFDDQFSVERPDGSNFTLKIRSTKLEDSAMYFCASSEDRTADNYGYTFGSGTRLTVV.

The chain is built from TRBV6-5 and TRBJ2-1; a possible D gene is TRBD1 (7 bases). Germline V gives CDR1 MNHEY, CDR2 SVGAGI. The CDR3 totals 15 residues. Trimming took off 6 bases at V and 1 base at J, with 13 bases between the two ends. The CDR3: CASSSGGWSYNEQFF. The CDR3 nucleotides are TGTGCCAGCAGCTCAGGGGGGTGGTCCTACAATGAGCAGTTCTTC.

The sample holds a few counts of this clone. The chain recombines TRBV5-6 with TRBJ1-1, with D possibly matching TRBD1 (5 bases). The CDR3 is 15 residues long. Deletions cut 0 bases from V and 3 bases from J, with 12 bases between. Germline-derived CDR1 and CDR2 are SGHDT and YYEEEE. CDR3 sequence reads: CASSLGLSGDTEAFF. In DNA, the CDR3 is TGTGCCAGCAGCTTGGGATTGTCGGGGGACACTGAAGCTTTCTTT.

Written as DNA, the CDR3 is TGTGCCAGCAGCCCTTTAGCCGAGGGGAGGACCTACGAGCAGTACTTC. Translating gives CASSPLAEGRTYEQYF. The rearrangement uses TRBV7-8 and TRBJ2-7; D may be TRBD2 (6 bases). Trimming shortened V by 5 bases and J by 2 bases, and 19 bases separated the two germline ends. The CDR3 is 16 residues long. Germline loops: CDR1 SGHVS, CDR2 FQNEAQ.

The DNA of the CDR3 is TGCGCCAGCAGCACAGGGGGAGCGGACACCATATATTTT. It codes for CASSTGGADTIYF. The chain recombines TRBV5-1 with TRBJ1-3; TRBD1 matches 8 bases. Germline V gene data show CDR1 as SGHRS and CDR2 as YFSETQ. Losses at the gene ends were 4 bases for V and 8 bases for J; bases not matched to a gene: 5. There are 13 residues in the CDR3.

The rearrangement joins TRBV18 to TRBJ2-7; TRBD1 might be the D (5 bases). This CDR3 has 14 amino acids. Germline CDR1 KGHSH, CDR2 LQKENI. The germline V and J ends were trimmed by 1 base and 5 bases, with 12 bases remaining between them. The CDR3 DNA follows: TGTGCCAGCTCACCACAAGGCAGGGCCCACGAGCAGTACTTC. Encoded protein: CASSPQGRAHEQYF.

The CDR3 DNA follows: TGCAGCGTTGAAGAGGCAGCGGGAGCCTCCGAGCAGTACTTC. This translates into CSVEEAAGASEQYF. The rearrangement joins TRBV29-1 to TRBJ2-7, with 8 bases aligning to TRBD2. CDR3 length equals 14 residues. After removal of 0 bases from V and 6 bases from J, the junction contained 7 bases not matched to a gene. CDR1 SQVTM and CDR2 ANQGSEA come from the germline V gene.

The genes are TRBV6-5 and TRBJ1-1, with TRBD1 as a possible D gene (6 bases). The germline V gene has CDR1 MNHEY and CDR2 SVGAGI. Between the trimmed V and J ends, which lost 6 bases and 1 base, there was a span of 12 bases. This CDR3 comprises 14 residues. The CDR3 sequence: CASRRGRQNTEAFF. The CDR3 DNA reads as TGTGCCAGCAGAAGGGGGAGACAGAACACTGAAGCTTTCTTT.

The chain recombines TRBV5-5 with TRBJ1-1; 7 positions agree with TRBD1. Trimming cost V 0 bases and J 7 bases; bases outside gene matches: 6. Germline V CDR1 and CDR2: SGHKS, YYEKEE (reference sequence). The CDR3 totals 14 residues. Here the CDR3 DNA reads TGTGCCAGCAGCTTGGAAGGGGGACAGCTTGAAGCTTTCTTT. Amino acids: CASSLEGGQLEAFF.

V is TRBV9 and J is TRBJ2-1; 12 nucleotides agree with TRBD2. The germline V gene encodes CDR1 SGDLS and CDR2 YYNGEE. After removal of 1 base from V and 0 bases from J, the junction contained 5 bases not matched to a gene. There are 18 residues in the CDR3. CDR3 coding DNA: TGTGCCAGCAGCGTACTAGCGGGAGGGGAGAGCTCCTACAATGAGCAGTTCTTC. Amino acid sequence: CASSVLAGGESSYNEQFF. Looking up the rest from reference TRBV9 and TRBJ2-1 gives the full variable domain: DSGVTQTPKHLITATGQRVTLRCSPRSGDLSVYWYQQSLDQGLQFLIQYYNGEERAKGNILERFSAQQFPDLHSELNLSSLELGDSALYFCASSVLAGGESSYNEQFFGPGTRLTVL.